This TCR beta chain was found in a study of T cell responses to AZD1222 COVID-19 vaccine (dated by TCRdb to about 2021). Describing the broader study: TCR sequencing was performed for 230 to 250 trial participants, of whom about 210 were given two doses of AZD1222 and around 25 were given two doses of MenACWY control vaccine. Trial participants were enrolled by age into 18-55, 56-69 and 70-plus year subgroups, with roughly 160, 29 and 62 TCR-sequenced participants respectively. Beyond this particular receptor, the publication reports: Spike-specific TCR breadth and depth rose significantly after two AZD1222 doses compared with day 0 and with MenACWY recipients. In the small 56-69-year group, the increase in depth fell short of significance, most likely because of low power. The vaccine-associated CD4 TCRs covered the entire spike protein, and the dominant responses fell in regions 160-218 and 743-854. No day 14 peak-response samples were available, so repertoires were characterized only after the peak T cell response. Reportedly, close to half of the unique spike-specific TCRs recognized epitopes lying outside the regions that are mutated in the B.1.351 and B.1.1.7 variants. Only a handful of AZD1222 recipients were SARS-CoV-2 seropositive at baseline, limiting conclusions about previously exposed vaccinees. Participants were mostly white British, with more females than males. The authors suggested clonal diversity may have been underestimated.

In regard to this clone: Its antigen specificity is not known. No much larger clone exists at a distance of one base, and base qualities are not known.

V trim: 5 bases; J trim: 8 bases; unmatched bases: 12. The germline V gene gives CDR1 as SGHVS and CDR2 as FQNEAQ. The CDR3, from cysteine to phenylalanine, totals 15 residues. Left in the record is the CDR3 DNA by itself, 45 bases read in frame from the first base. The sample's time point, from its label and the paper: baseline before first vaccination. This sample's treatment or condition label indicates: meningococcal conjugate vaccine given as trial control. Samples from vaccinated people were obtained from the UK trials COV001 and COV002, which included a single-blind randomized controlled phase 2/3 trial of AZD1222 (ChAdOx1 nCoV-19) in healthy adults. For TCRbeta chain sequencing, PBMC samples were collected from trial participants at day 0 and at day 28 after the second dose. The CDR3 regions of human TCRbeta chains were analyzed by immunosequencing. In the source study's methods: TCRs in the repertoires were compared against a reference library of SARS-CoV-2-specific TCRs that had been generated with the MIRA antigen-specificity platform. Breadth was defined as the fraction of unique TCRs that were SARS-CoV-2-associated. Depth was defined as the fraction of total T cells that were SARS-CoV-2-associated. Using the MIRA data, every spike-specific TCR was mapped to the spike region that the TCR reacted to and assigned to either a CD4 or a CD8 class. Log10-transformed breadth and depth values were compared by one-way ANOVA with Sidak's multiple comparisons tests. TCRdb took this table from immuneACCESS and kept in-frame rearrangements with V and J called. Such tables lack part of the clones; where checked against another copy, unresolved V genes explain under half of the gap, and the rest is unexplained. D and trimming were read from the DNA, whereas the V and J calls and clone size are those reported in that table. In this sample the table shows 66,000 or so clones, 79% of which occur a single time. The leading ten clones occupy 23% of the sample.

This clonotype was sampled from an adult in good health. The sequence is built from TRBV7-8 and TRBJ1-2, with 9 junctional bases fitting TRBD1. Material: peripheral blood, obtained on day 0 of MenACWY control vaccination. The DNA sequence follows: TGTGCCAGCAGCCCCGGGACAGGGTATATTTCGGGCTACACCTTC. The translation is CASSPGTGYISGYTF. The entire variable domain, with the stretches around the CDR3 drawn from the reference TRBV7-8 and TRBJ1-2 proteins, is GAGVSQSPRYKVAKRGQDVALRCDPISGHVSLFWYQQALGQGPEFLTYFQNEAQLDKSGLPSDRFFAERPEGSVSTLKIQRTQQEDSAVYLCASSPGTGYISGYTFGSGTRLTVV.